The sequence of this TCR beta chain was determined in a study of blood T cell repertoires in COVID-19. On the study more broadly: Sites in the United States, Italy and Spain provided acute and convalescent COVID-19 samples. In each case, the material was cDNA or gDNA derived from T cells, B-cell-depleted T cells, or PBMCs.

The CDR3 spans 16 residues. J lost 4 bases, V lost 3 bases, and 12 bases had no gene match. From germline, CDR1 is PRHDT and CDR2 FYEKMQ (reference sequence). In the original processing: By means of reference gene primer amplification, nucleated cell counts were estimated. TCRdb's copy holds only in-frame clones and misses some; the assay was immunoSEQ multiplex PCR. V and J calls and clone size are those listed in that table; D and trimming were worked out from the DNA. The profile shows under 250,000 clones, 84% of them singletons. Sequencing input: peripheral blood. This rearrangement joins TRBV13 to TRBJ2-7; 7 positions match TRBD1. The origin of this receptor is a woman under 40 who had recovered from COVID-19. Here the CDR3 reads CASSFSVPTGEYEQYF. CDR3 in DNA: TGTGCCAGCAGCTTTAGCGTTCCCACAGGGGAATACGAGCAGTACTTC.